Listed below are T cell receptor beta chains from one sample, sequenced in a study of CD8 T cells in ankylosing spondylitis. TCRdb called the 5' RACE reads again in MiXCR, with one record for every CDR3 protein. The table shows roughly 440,000 distinct CDR3 sequences, with approximately 17% occurring only once. The sample consisted of blood, either unsorted or a sorted T cell fraction (not recorded which). Source of these receptors: a male donor with ankylosing spondylitis. The CDR3 runs from the conserved cysteine through the conserved F or W. Each record gives: D gene, V gene, J gene, clone size, CDR3 protein, CDR3 DNA. D genes are given only for firm matches. Rows may omit the clone size; those that give it use once, few, many or a size class.

d_gene: NA; v_gene: TRBV5-1; j_gene: TRBJ2-5; abundance: few; CDR3aa: CASSLGIWSRQETQYF; CDR3nt: TGCGCCAGCAGCTTGGGTATCTGGAGTCGGCAAGAGACCCAGTACTTC
d_gene: NA; v_gene: TRBV6-5; j_gene: TRBJ2-1; abundance: NA; CDR3aa: CASSYSIDLNEQFF; CDR3nt: TGTGCCAGCAGTTACTCGATCGACTTAAATGAGCAGTTCTTC
d_gene: TRBD1; v_gene: TRBV15; j_gene: TRBJ1-3; abundance: NA; CDR3aa: CATSRAHRQGSGNTIYF; CDR3nt: TGTGCCACCAGCAGAGCCCACAGACAGGGCTCTGGAAACACCATATATTTT
d_gene: NA; v_gene: TRBV12-3/TRBV12-4; j_gene: TRBJ2-7; abundance: NA; CDR3aa: CASRRQQYEQYF; CDR3nt: TGTGCCAGCAGGAGACAGCAATACGAGCAGTACTTC
d_gene: NA; v_gene: TRBV20-1; j_gene: TRBJ1-2; abundance: NA; CDR3aa: CSARDVDQNYGYTF; CDR3nt: TGCAGTGCTAGAGATGTCGACCAGAACTATGGCTACACCTTC
d_gene: TRBD1; v_gene: TRBV20-1; j_gene: TRBJ1-2; abundance: NA; CDR3aa: CSAPPRQGEAGYTF; CDR3nt: TGCAGTGCTCCACCTCGACAGGGAGAGGCTGGCTACACCTTC
d_gene: NA; v_gene: TRBV19; j_gene: TRBJ2-3; abundance: NA; CDR3aa: CASTVSVSTDTQYF; CDR3nt: TGTGCCAGTACAGTTAGCGTAAGCACAGATACGCAGTATTTT
d_gene: TRBD1; v_gene: TRBV5-1; j_gene: TRBJ1-5; abundance: few; CDR3aa: CASSLDRGQDQPQHF; CDR3nt: TGCGCCAGCAGCCTCGACAGGGGTCAGGATCAGCCCCAGCATTTT
d_gene: NA; v_gene: TRBV13; j_gene: TRBJ2-2; abundance: few; CDR3aa: CASSPRTGLSGELFF; CDR3nt: TGTGCCAGCAGCCCACGGACAGGACTATCCGGGGAGCTGTTTTTT
d_gene: TRBD1; v_gene: TRBV20-1; j_gene: TRBJ2-1; abundance: NA; CDR3aa: CSAEGQGAYNEQFF; CDR3nt: TGCAGTGCTGAAGGACAGGGGGCCTACAATGAGCAGTTCTTC
d_gene: NA; v_gene: TRBV7-8; j_gene: TRBJ2-5; abundance: NA; CDR3aa: CASAPKETQYF; CDR3nt: TGTGCCAGTGCACCGAAAGAGACCCAGTACTTC
d_gene: NA; v_gene: TRBV12-3/TRBV12-4; j_gene: TRBJ1-5; abundance: few; CDR3aa: CASSLGVGAGNQPQHF; CDR3nt: TGTGCCAGCAGTTTAGGTGTCGGGGCAGGGAATCAGCCCCAGCATTTT
d_gene: NA; v_gene: TRBV15; j_gene: TRBJ1-1; abundance: NA; CDR3aa: CATSRGGVMNTEAFF; CDR3nt: TGTGCCACCAGCAGAGGGGGAGTTATGAACACTGAAGCTTTCTTT
d_gene: TRBD1; v_gene: TRBV6-2/TRBV6-3; j_gene: TRBJ1-1; abundance: NA; CDR3aa: CASSLRQGRGNTEAFF; CDR3nt: TGTGCCAGCAGTTTGCGACAGGGTCGGGGGAACACTGAAGCTTTCTTT
d_gene: TRBD1; v_gene: TRBV6-6; j_gene: TRBJ1-3; abundance: few; CDR3aa: CASKTGGDTIYF; CDR3nt: TGTGCCAGCAAAACAGGGGGGGACACCATATATTTT
d_gene: NA; v_gene: TRBV18; j_gene: TRBJ2-7; abundance: NA; CDR3aa: CASSALETAEQYF; CDR3nt: TGTGCCAGCTCAGCACTCGAGACAGCCGAGCAGTACTTC
d_gene: NA; v_gene: TRBV7-6; j_gene: TRBJ1-3; abundance: few; CDR3aa: CASSPDTNTIYF; CDR3nt: TGTGCCAGCAGCCCCGATACAAACACCATATATTTT
d_gene: TRBD1; v_gene: TRBV20-1; j_gene: TRBJ2-7; abundance: NA; CDR3aa: CSAKTGGASYEQYF; CDR3nt: TGCAGTGCTAAGACAGGGGGCGCCTCCTACGAGCAGTACTTC
d_gene: NA; v_gene: TRBV3-1; j_gene: TRBJ2-7; abundance: NA; CDR3aa: CASSNQGYEQYF; CDR3nt: TGTGCCAGCAGCAACCAGGGGTACGAGCAGTACTTC
d_gene: NA; v_gene: TRBV6-2/TRBV6-3; j_gene: TRBJ2-2; abundance: many; CDR3aa: CASSRLERELFF; CDR3nt: TGTGCCAGCAGTCGCCTCGAAAGGGAGCTGTTTTTT
d_gene: NA; v_gene: TRBV5-1; j_gene: TRBJ2-7; abundance: few; CDR3aa: CASSLVVGSEQYF; CDR3nt: TGCGCCAGCAGCTTGGTAGTCGGCTCCGAGCAGTACTTC
d_gene: TRBD1; v_gene: TRBV5-8; j_gene: TRBJ1-5; abundance: NA; CDR3aa: CASSPGQGKNQPQHF; CDR3nt: TGTGCCAGCAGCCCGGGACAGGGTAAGAATCAGCCCCAGCATTTT
d_gene: TRBD2; v_gene: TRBV20-1; j_gene: TRBJ2-3; abundance: few; CDR3aa: CSATALAGGMDTQYF; CDR3nt: TGCAGTGCTACAGCGCTAGCGGGAGGTATGGATACGCAGTATTTT
d_gene: TRBD2; v_gene: TRBV24-1; j_gene: TRBJ2-1; abundance: few; CDR3aa: CATSDGAGGPNEQFF; CDR3nt: TGTGCCACCAGTGATGGGGCGGGAGGGCCGAATGAGCAGTTCTTC
d_gene: NA; v_gene: TRBV3-1; j_gene: TRBJ1-1; abundance: NA; CDR3aa: CASSRTGAATEAFF; CDR3nt: TGTGCCAGCAGCCGCACGGGCGCTGCCACTGAAGCTTTCTTT
d_gene: NA; v_gene: TRBV7-6; j_gene: TRBJ1-1; abundance: NA; CDR3aa: CASSFSRGSEAFF; CDR3nt: TGTGCCAGCAGCTTTTCAAGGGGGAGTGAAGCTTTCTTT
d_gene: NA; v_gene: TRBV6-5; j_gene: TRBJ1-2; abundance: NA; CDR3aa: CASSYGDNYGYTF; CDR3nt: TGTGCCAGCAGTTACGGCGATAACTATGGCTACACCTTC
d_gene: NA; v_gene: TRBV2; j_gene: TRBJ1-2; abundance: NA; CDR3aa: CASSDGEGYGYTF; CDR3nt: TGTGCCAGCAGTGACGGTGAGGGCTATGGCTACACCTTC
d_gene: NA; v_gene: TRBV30; j_gene: TRBJ2-3; abundance: NA; CDR3aa: CAWSGPSRDTQYF; CDR3nt: TGTGCCTGGAGTGGTCCCTCGCGGGATACGCAGTATTTT
d_gene: NA; v_gene: TRBV7-2; j_gene: TRBJ1-1; abundance: NA; CDR3aa: CASSSRRDGEAFF; CDR3nt: TGTGCCAGCAGCTCACGGCGGGACGGCGAAGCTTTCTTT
d_gene: NA; v_gene: TRBV7-9; j_gene: TRBJ1-5; abundance: NA; CDR3aa: CASSLNGLEQPQHF; CDR3nt: TGTGCCAGCAGCTTAAATGGGCTCGAGCAGCCCCAGCATTTT
d_gene: TRBD1; v_gene: TRBV29-1; j_gene: TRBJ2-3; abundance: few; CDR3aa: CSARGTGSRTDTQYF; CDR3nt: TGCAGCGCCCGCGGGACAGGGAGCCGCACAGATACGCAGTATTTT
d_gene: NA; v_gene: TRBV7-2; j_gene: TRBJ2-7; abundance: few; CDR3aa: CASSLTPGYEQYF; CDR3nt: TGTGCCAGCAGCTTAACACCCGGCTACGAGCAGTACTTC
d_gene: NA; v_gene: TRBV7-9; j_gene: TRBJ2-4; abundance: NA; CDR3aa: CASSRDSAKNIQYF; CDR3nt: TGTGCCAGCAGCCGAGACAGCGCCAAAAACATTCAGTACTTC
d_gene: NA; v_gene: TRBV20-1; j_gene: TRBJ2-1; abundance: NA; CDR3aa: CSARASGEQFF; CDR3nt: TGCAGTGCTAGAGCCTCGGGGGAGCAGTTCTTC
d_gene: TRBD1; v_gene: TRBV5-1; j_gene: TRBJ1-2; abundance: few; CDR3aa: CASSPGQGASYTF; CDR3nt: TGCGCCAGCAGCCCAGGACAGGGGGCTAGCTACACCTTC
d_gene: NA; v_gene: TRBV20-1; j_gene: TRBJ1-1; abundance: NA; CDR3aa: CSARDRGEAFF; CDR3nt: TGCAGTGCTAGAGATAGAGGTGAAGCTTTCTTT
d_gene: TRBD1; v_gene: TRBV6-1; j_gene: TRBJ2-3; abundance: NA; CDR3aa: CASSWRDRGTDTQYF; CDR3nt: TGTGCCAGCAGCTGGCGGGACAGGGGCACAGATACGCAGTATTTT
d_gene: TRBD1; v_gene: TRBV7-9; j_gene: TRBJ2-7; abundance: few; CDR3aa: CASSLGDRSAEQYF; CDR3nt: TGTGCCAGCAGCTTAGGGGACAGATCCGCCGAGCAGTACTTC
d_gene: TRBD2; v_gene: TRBV29-1; j_gene: TRBJ2-3; abundance: many; CDR3aa: CSALTMTSSDTQYF; CDR3nt: TGCAGCGCATTGACGATGACTAGCTCAGATACGCAGTATTTT
d_gene: NA; v_gene: TRBV12-3/TRBV12-4; j_gene: TRBJ2-2; abundance: many; CDR3aa: CASSKHRDSGELFF; CDR3nt: TGTGCCAGCAGCAAACACAGGGATTCCGGGGAGCTGTTTTTT
d_gene: TRBD2; v_gene: TRBV5-5; j_gene: TRBJ2-3; abundance: many; CDR3aa: CASSLGLAGTDTQYF; CDR3nt: TGTGCCAGCAGCTTGGGCCTAGCGGGTACAGATACGCAGTATTTT
d_gene: NA; v_gene: TRBV7-2; j_gene: TRBJ1-2; abundance: NA; CDR3aa: CASSLDIGGYTF; CDR3nt: TGTGCCAGCAGCTTAGACATCGGCGGCTACACCTTC
d_gene: NA; v_gene: TRBV10-3; j_gene: TRBJ1-1; abundance: NA; CDR3aa: CAISRDGENTEAFF; CDR3nt: TGTGCCATCAGCCGGGACGGAGAGAACACTGAAGCTTTCTTT
d_gene: TRBD1; v_gene: TRBV29-1; j_gene: TRBJ1-1; abundance: few; CDR3aa: CSVVRDRAEAFF; CDR3nt: TGCAGCGTTGTGCGGGACAGAGCTGAAGCTTTCTTT